This entry features one TCR beta chain sequence. The antigen is not known. The time point was: patch test 2, 6 weeks after DPC sensitization. As to treatment: therapeutic diphenylcyclopropenone sensitization with weekly scalp DPC. The study drew its donors from alopecia patients who were 18 to 70 years old and suitable for DPC. The total RNA was obtained from whole blood that was not fractionated. The sample is drawn from a study of human T cells and chemical hapten exposure. Study observations and caveats: Against controls, expanded TCRs gave rise to significantly more large CDR3 similarity clusters. TCRs whose frequency exceeded 1 in 1000 remained the same following DPC sensitization.

CDR3 length: 14 amino acids. Trimming took off 0 bases at V and 3 bases at J, with 11 bases between the two ends. Germline CDR1 reads DFQATT; CDR2 reads SNEGSKA (reference sequence). TCRdb re-analysed the RACE reads in MiXCR, keeping a single row per CDR3 protein. The table has 350,000 to 400,000 distinct CDR3 sequences, around 6% seen once. The V and J genes are TRBV20-1 and TRBJ2-5; weak D call: TRBD2 (5 bases). The source of this sequence is a woman between 18 and 29 years old with alopecia areata. Some clones in this sample may be carry-over from other donors' samples. Sample: whole blood, taken in connection with sensitization to the hapten diphenylcyclopropenone (DPC). The CDR3 bases are TGCAGTGCTAGAGATCCCCGGGGTAAAGAGACCCAGTACTTC. Its protein is CSARDPRGKETQYF.